The 10 T cell receptor beta chains below come from one sample, sequenced in a study of blood T cells in healthy people across ages. Primed by a sample-barcoded 5' primer and a J-beta primer mix, a second PCR proceeded for roughly 6 to 12 cycles. In TCRdb, the 5' RACE reads were re-called with MiXCR into one record per CDR3 protein. The sample carries about 1.4 million distinct CDR3 sequences, roughly 64% recorded once. Sequencing was done on a sample of blood. These TCRs come from a man younger than 35 in good health.

The gene calls are TRBV4-3 and TRBJ2-7; D perhaps matches TRBD1 (5 bases). V lost 1 base, J lost 3 bases, and 13 bases lay in between. The V gene's germline CDR1 is LGHNA and CDR2 YSLEER. The CDR3 contains 15 residues. The CDR3 coding sequence is TGCGCCAGCAGCCAAGGGCCAGGGCGGAACTACGAGCAGTACTTC. Encoded protein: CASSQGPGRNYEQYF.

The rearrangement links TRBV29-1 to TRBJ2-7; D gene uncertain. The CDR3 totals 11 residues. CDR1 and CDR2 from the germline V gene are SQVTM and ANQGSEA. V lost 6 bases and J 0 bases, leaving 6 bases between the germline ends. CDR3 DNA sequence: TGCAGCGTGGAGAACTCCTACGAGCAGTACTTC. Translated, it gives CSVENSYEQYF.

The rearrangement uses TRBV2 and TRBJ2-6, with D possibly matching TRBD2 (5 bases). The V gene's germline CDR1 is SNHLY and CDR2 FYNNEI. The CDR3 loop spans 15 amino acids. The ends were cut back, 7 bases at V and 0 bases at J, with 10 bases in the middle. The CDR3 sequence is CASTILASGANVLTF. CDR3 coding DNA: TGTGCCAGCACAATCCTAGCCTCTGGGGCCAACGTCCTGACTTTC.

The V gene is TRBV16, the J gene TRBJ1-2; 10 bases are a match to TRBD1. This CDR3 has 16 amino acids. The J segment lost 5 bases and the V segment lost 0 bases, leaving 6 bases of the junction unmatched. The V gene's germline CDR1 is KGHSY and CDR2 FQNENV. CDR3 nucleotide sequence: TGTGCCAGCAGCCAATCGGGGACAGGGGAATCTTATGGCTACACCTTC. The encoded protein is CASSQSGTGESYGYTF. The full variable domain, completed using reference TRBV16 and TRBJ1-2, is GEEVAQTPKHLVRGEGQKAKLYCAPIKGHSYVFWYQQVLKNEFKFLISFQNENVFDETGMPKERFSAKCLPNSPCSLEIQATKLEDSAVYFCASSQSGTGESYGYTFGSGTRLTVV.

V gene TRBV7-8 combines with J gene TRBJ1-4; no reliable D call. The V gene's germline CDR1 is SGHVS and CDR2 FQNEAQ. The ends were cut back, 1 base at V and 7 bases at J, with 13 bases in the middle. The CDR3 has 15 amino acids. In DNA form, the CDR3 reads TGTGCCAGCAGCTTAGATCGGGGTTGGAGTGAAAAACTGTTTTTT. Translated: CASSLDRGWSEKLFF.

The rearrangement uses TRBV29-1 and TRBJ1-2; D is uncertain. Germline V gene data show CDR1 as SQVTM and CDR2 as ANQGSEA. CDR3 length: 14 amino acids. Between the trimmed V and J ends, which lost 0 bases and 4 bases, there was a span of 12 bases. The DNA of the CDR3 is TGCAGCGTTGAAGAACACGGCAGAGTCTATGGCTACACCTTC. It translates to CSVEEHGRVYGYTF.

The chain has TRBV28 and TRBJ2-3; D is possibly TRBD1 (6 bases). V was trimmed by 6 bases and J by 0 bases, leaving 19 bases between them. This CDR3 is built from 17 residues. Germline V gives CDR1 MDHEN, CDR2 SYDVKM. CDR3 sequence: CASSPPRDTASTDTQYF. The CDR3 coding sequence is TGTGCCAGCAGCCCCCCTCGGGACACAGCTAGCACAGATACGCAGTATTTT.

V and J are TRBV27 and TRBJ2-5; D tentatively fits TRBD1 or TRBD2 (5 bases each). Germline V gene data show CDR1 as MNHEY and CDR2 as SMNVEV (reference sequence). This CDR3 region has 13 residues. Trimming pared 7 bases from V and 11 bases from J, leaving 20 bases between. The CDR3 sequence is CASISGAHNEQYF. The DNA for the CDR3 is TGTGCCAGCATCTCCGGGGCCCACAATGAGCAGTACTTC.

The V call is TRBV28, the J call TRBJ2-5; D is ambiguous. The J call is uncertain, as TRBJ2-7 better fits the DNA end. Germline values: CDR1 MDHEN, CDR2 SYDVKM. This CDR3 is built from 15 residues. The CDR3, as DNA: TGTGCCAGCAGTTCCCAGGAAAGTGTCGGCTACGAGCAGTACTTC. Protein: CASSSQESVGYEQYF.

This chain links TRBV12-3 or TRBV12-4 with TRBJ1-6; maybe TRBD1 (6 bases). Between the trimmed V and J ends, which lost 3 bases and 14 bases, there was a span of 17 bases. This CDR3 contains 14 residues. CDR3 bases: TGTGCCAGCAGTTTTAGGGGGGGATTGGGAGCCCTCCACTTT. Its protein is CASSFRGGLGALHF.